This entry lists 18 T cell receptor beta chains sequenced from one sample in a study of post-analysis software for immune sequencing data. Their specific antigens are unknown. The TCR beta cDNA libraries carried unique molecular identifiers. MiXCR, applied by TCRdb to the PCR reads, yields one record per CDR3 protein. Of roughly 670,000 distinct CDR3 sequences in the sample, approximately 59% are singletons; the top ten hold around 11%. Findings and caveats of the study: In patients, 4 to 6 TRBV segments were more frequent than in controls, with TRBV5-6, TRBV5-1 and TRBV20-1 among them.

Specimen: blood. The source of these receptors is a girl under 10 years old with multiple sclerosis.

The V and J genes are TRBV27 and TRBJ2-5; TRBD1 aligns across 7 bases. This CDR3 region has 15 residues. CDR1 is MNHEY and CDR2 is SMNVEV in the germline V gene (reference sequence). J lost 1 base, V lost 6 bases, and 8 bases had no gene match. The CDR3 region is CASSPVDRVQETQYF. The CDR3 DNA reads as TGTGCCAGCAGCCCGGTCGACAGGGTCCAAGAGACCCAGTACTTC.

The rearrangement joins TRBV5-1 to TRBJ1-1, with 9 bases matching TRBD1. Germline CDR1 reads SGHRS; CDR2 reads YFSETQ. CDR3 size: 15 residues. With 3 bases clipped from V and 6 bases from J, the junction kept 9 bases outside the gene matches. As DNA, the CDR3 is TGCGCCAGCAGCTGGACAGGGGCCCTCAGGCCTGAAGCTTTCTTT. Its translation is CASSWTGALRPEAFF.

The J gene is TRBJ2-5, the V gene TRBV10-3; TRBD2 matches at 7 bases. There are 14 residues in the CDR3. Germline V gene data show CDR1 as ENHRY and CDR2 as SYGVKD. J lost 3 bases, V lost 8 bases, and 9 bases had no gene match. CDR3 bases: TGTGCCATCGGGGGGGAAGCAGGGAAAGAGACCCAGTACTTC. It encodes CAIGGEAGKETQYF.

To note about this clonotype: The junction differs from germline at one of its ends, possibly a read error. The V and J genes are TRBV12-3 or TRBV12-4 and TRBJ2-5, with D maybe TRBD1 (6 bases). This CDR3 spans 13 amino acids. CDR3 sequence: CASNTDREEAQYF. The CDR3 coding sequence is TGTGCCAGCAACACGGACAGAGAAGAGGCCCAGTACTTC.

This clonotype has more than one count but fewer than ten. This chain connects TRBV29-1 to TRBJ2-6; TRBD2 aligns across 14 bases. CDR1 is SQVTM and CDR2 is ANQGSEA in the germline V gene. The CDR3 is 20 amino acids. V was clipped by 3 bases and J by 0 bases; unmatched bases: 10. This chain's CDR3 is CSVDVGTSGSKSSGANVLTF. DNA for the CDR3: TGCAGCGTTGACGTTGGGACTAGCGGGAGCAAGAGCTCTGGGGCCAACGTCCTGACTTTC.

This clonotype was detected a few times. The chain is built from TRBV4-1 and TRBJ2-3; tentative D call: TRBD2 (6 bases). This CDR3 spans 15 amino acids. CDR1 is MGHRA, CDR2 YSYEKL, per germline. Trimming stripped 3 bases from V and 8 bases from J, with 18 bases between. CDR3 in amino acids: CASSQVSGLVATQYF. CDR3 in DNA: TGCGCCAGCAGCCAGGTCTCGGGACTTGTCGCTACGCAGTATTTT.

The chain carries TRBV10-1 and TRBJ1-1; 7 nucleotides line up with TRBD1. The J segment lost 2 bases and the V segment lost 6 bases, leaving 3 bases of the junction unmatched. This CDR3 region has 13 residues. Germline CDR1 reads WNHNN; CDR2 reads SYGVQD (reference sequence). Here the CDR3 reads CASRRDSNTEAFF. Here the CDR3 DNA reads TGCGCCAGCAGGAGGGACAGCAACACTGAAGCTTTCTTT.

The gene calls are TRBV7-2 and TRBJ1-6; D perhaps matches TRBD1 (5 bases). Per germline, CDR1 SGHTA and CDR2 FQGNSA. Trimming took 1 base from V and 10 from J, leaving 14 bases between them. The CDR3 covers 15 residues. The CDR3 reads CASSLVKGLGSPLHF. CDR3 in DNA: TGTGCCAGCAGCTTAGTTAAGGGACTAGGCTCACCCCTCCACTTT.

The table lists this clonotype with a few counts. The V and J genes are TRBV10-3 and TRBJ2-1, with D possibly matching TRBD2 (5 bases). Looked up from germline, CDR1 is ENHRY and CDR2 is SYGVKD. This CDR3 is built from 17 residues. The ends were cut back, 2 bases at V and 3 bases at J, with 17 bases in the middle. As DNA, the CDR3 is TGTGCCATCAGTGAGGTCGTCGGCGCGGGTGGCTACAATGAGCAGTTCTTC. Translating it yields CAISEVVGAGGYNEQFF.

This clonotype was found a few times. The J gene is TRBJ2-5, the V gene TRBV5-1; D is undetermined. The CDR3 has 13 amino acids. Trimming pared 2 bases from V and 5 bases from J, leaving 10 bases between. Germline V gives CDR1 SGHRS, CDR2 YFSETQ. This CDR3 is CASSFGSEETQYF. For the CDR3, the DNA is TGCGCCAGCAGCTTTGGATCTGAGGAGACCCAGTACTTC.

This clonotype has only a few counts. V gene TRBV7-2 combines with J gene TRBJ2-3, with 8 bases that match TRBD2. This CDR3 is built from 16 residues. Trimming took 5 bases from V and 2 from J; bases not matched to a gene: 9. Germline values: CDR1 SGHTA, CDR2 FQGNSA. CDR3 residues: CASSEYGGVNTDTQYF. The CDR3 DNA sequence: TGTGCCAGCAGCGAGTACGGGGGGGTTAACACAGATACGCAGTATTTT.

The chain links TRBV5-1 to TRBJ2-1; D is ambiguous. CDR1 SGHRS and CDR2 YFSETQ come from the germline V gene. Trimming shortened V by 4 bases and J by 7 bases, and 15 bases separated the two germline ends. This CDR3 spans 14 amino acids. This CDR3 is CASSPTSVGNEQFF. CDR3 in DNA: TGCGCCAGCAGCCCGACGTCGGTGGGAAATGAGCAGTTCTTC.

This clonotype came up a few times. This rearrangement joins TRBV7-9 to TRBJ1-2, with 9 bases fitting TRBD1. The germline gives CDR1 SEHNR, CDR2 FQNEAQ (reference sequence). The CDR3 has 17 amino acids. Trimming took 8 bases from V and 5 from J; bases not matched to a gene: 18. This CDR3 is CASDEDTGTGNRYGYTF. The DNA for the CDR3 is TGTGCCAGCGACGAGGATACCGGGACAGGGAATCGGTATGGCTACACCTTC.

This sequence joins TRBV10-3 and TRBJ1-2; 8 bases match TRBD1. Germline V lookup: CDR1 ENHRY, CDR2 SYGVKD. V lost 4 bases and J lost 8; bases outside the gene matches: 12. This CDR3 contains 15 residues. The CDR3: CAISGMTTGEAGYTF. The CDR3 DNA is TGTGCCATCAGTGGAATGACGACAGGGGAAGCGGGCTACACCTTC.

The count of this clonotype is one. The junction differs from germline at one of its ends, possibly a read error. The V gene is TRBV9, the J gene TRBJ1-4, with D uncertain. Germline V gives CDR1 SGDLS, CDR2 YYNGEE. This CDR3 contains 13 residues. This CDR3 is CASGVGTEEKLFF. The CDR3, as DNA: TGTGCCAGCGGCGTAGGCACGGAGGAAAAACTGTTTTTT.

The chain uses TRBV2 and TRBJ1-6, with D uncertain. From germline, CDR1 is SNHLY and CDR2 FYNNEI. V was pared by 7 bases and J by 8 bases, with 15 bases between. The CDR3 loop spans 14 amino acids. The DNA for the CDR3 is TGTGCCAGCAACGTAGCCAGAACCGATTCACCCCTCCACTTT. Its translation is CASNVARTDSPLHF.

The CDR3 protein is CASSFSATDTQYF. CDR3 nucleotides: TGTGCCAGCAGCTTTTCGGCCACAGATACGCAGTATTTT. The chain uses TRBV7-9 and TRBJ2-3, with D hard to call. The CDR3 is 13 residues long. The V end lost 3 bases, the J end lost 2 bases, and 6 bases lay between the germline ends. CDR1 is SEHNR, CDR2 FQNEAQ, per germline (reference sequence).

Here the CDR3 reads CASSLRRRAKDTGELFF. The CDR3 DNA reads TGTGCCAGCAGTCTCCGTCGCAGGGCGAAGGACACCGGGGAGCTGTTTTTT. The chain links TRBV12-3 or TRBV12-4 to TRBJ2-2, with D perhaps TRBD1 (5 bases). The CDR3 has 17 residues. With 5 bases removed from V and 3 bases from J, the gap between germline ends came to 19 bases.